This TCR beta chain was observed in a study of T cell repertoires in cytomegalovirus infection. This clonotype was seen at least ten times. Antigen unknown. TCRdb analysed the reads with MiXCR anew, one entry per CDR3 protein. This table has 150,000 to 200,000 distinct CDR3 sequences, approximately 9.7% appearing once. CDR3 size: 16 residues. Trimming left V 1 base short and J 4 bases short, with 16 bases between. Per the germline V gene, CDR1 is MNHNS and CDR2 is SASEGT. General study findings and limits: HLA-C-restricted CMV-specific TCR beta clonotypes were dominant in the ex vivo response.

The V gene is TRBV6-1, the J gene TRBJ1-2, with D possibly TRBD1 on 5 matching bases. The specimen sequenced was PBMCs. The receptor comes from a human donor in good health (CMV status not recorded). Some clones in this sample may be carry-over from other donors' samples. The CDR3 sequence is CASSEGGGSGGYGYTF. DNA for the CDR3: TGTGCCAGCAGTGAAGGAGGAGGTTCGGGGGGCTATGGCTACACCTTC.